The rows below give T cell receptor beta chains drawn from one sample of a study of blood T cell repertoires in COVID-19. The repertoire was sequenced with immunoSEQ multiplex PCR; TCRdb's copy has only in-frame clones and lacks some. The sample lists 100,000 to 150,000 clones, approximately 89% occurring once. The specimen was peripheral blood. Receptor source: a man aged 45-65 years with acute or convalescent COVID-19. Both conserved end residues are part of each CDR3. The D gene is left open where the match is weak. Expanded clones are given a class, and other clones once, few, many or no size at all.

D | size | J | V | DNA | CDR3
NA | NA | TRBJ2-7 | TRBV5-1 | TGCGCCAGCAGCTTGGGGGACTTCCGGGGCTACTACGAGCAGTACTTC | CASSLGDFRGYYEQYF
NA | NA | TRBJ2-1 | TRBV24-1 | TGTGCCACCAGTGCCGCGGGTTCCTACAATGAGCAGTTCTTC | CATSAAGSYNEQFF
NA | NA | TRBJ1-5 | TRBV28 | TGTGCCAGCAGTTTAGCTCACGACAGGAGAAATCAGCCCCAGCATTTT | CASSLAHDRRNQPQHF
TRBD1 | few | TRBJ1-6 | TRBV25-1 | TGTGCCAGCAGTGTATACCGACAGGGGGGTAATTCACCCCTCCACTTT | CASSVYRQGGNSPLHF
TRBD1 | NA | TRBJ2-4 | TRBV29-1 | TGCAGCGTTGGTCGGACAGGGGGCGATCAGTACTTC | CSVGRTGGDQYF
NA | NA | TRBJ2-7 | TRBV11-2 | TGTGCCAGCAGCCGGCGGGCCCTTTCCGAGCAGTACTTC | CASSRRALSEQYF
NA | NA | TRBJ2-2 | TRBV5-1 | TGCGCCAGCAGCTCTACGGACTTGACCGGGGAGCTGTTTTTT | CASSSTDLTGELFF
NA | NA | TRBJ2-3 | TRBV9 | TGTGCCAGCAGCCAGGGGGGGACTAGTTCCCATACGCAGTATTTT | CASSQGGTSSHTQYF
TRBD1 | NA | TRBJ1-1 | TRBV28 | TGTGCCAGCAGTTCCGGGACAGGGGGGACTGAAGCTTTCTTT | CASSSGTGGTEAFF
TRBD1 | NA | TRBJ1-1 | TRBV7-9 | TGTGCCAGCAGCTTAGGGACAGGAAAATCCGATTTGAACACTGAAGCTTTCTTT | CASSLGTGKSDLNTEAFF
TRBD1 | NA | TRBJ1-4 | TRBV3-1/TRBV3-2 | TGTGCCAGCAGCCAGACAGGGGAGAATGAAAAACTGTTTTTT | CASSQTGENEKLFF
NA | NA | TRBJ1-2 | TRBV27 | TGTGCCAGCAGTTTAGAACAGGGTTACGGCTACACCTTC | CASSLEQGYGYTF
TRBD2 | NA | TRBJ2-4 | TRBV18 | TGTGCCAGCTCACCATTGACTAGCGGGAGGTCCAAAAACATTCAGTACTTC | CASSPLTSGRSKNIQYF
TRBD1 | NA | TRBJ2-1 | TRBV28 | TGTGCCAGCAGTTTATTCGACTCCGGGACAGCTACCCATGATGAGCAGTTCTTC | CASSLFDSGTATHDEQFF
NA | NA | TRBJ1-2 | TRBV4-2 | TGTGCCAGCAGCCAGGTGGTCGGGAGTTCCTATGGCTACACCTTC | CASSQVVGSSYGYTF
NA | NA | TRBJ2-7 | TRBV2 | TGTGCCAGCAAATCGAGCGGAGGCCCGTCCTACGAGCAGTACTTC | CASKSSGGPSYEQYF
TRBD1 | NA | TRBJ2-3 | TRBV19 | TGTGCCAGTACGCGACAGGGGCTAGAATCAGATACGCAGTATTTT | CASTRQGLESDTQYF
TRBD1 | NA | TRBJ1-1 | TRBV5-1 | TGCGCCAGCAGCAAAGGGGGCCGAACGTGGAGGAACACTGAAGCTTTCTTT | CASSKGGRTWRNTEAFF
TRBD2 | NA | TRBJ2-3 | TRBV25-1 | TGTGCCAGCAGTGAATTGACGGGAGGGGGTGTAGCGCAGTATTTT | CASSELTGGGVAQYF
TRBD2 | NA | TRBJ2-7 | TRBV5-1 | TGCGCCAGCAGCTTGGCGGGAGGGAGGGACGAGCAGTACTTC | CASSLAGGRDEQYF
NA | NA | TRBJ1-2 | TRBV12-5 | TGTGCTAGTGGTTACGGCCGCGGGGAACGAGGCTACACCTTC | CASGYGRGERGYTF
TRBD1 | NA | TRBJ1-4 | TRBV12-5 | TGTGCTAGTGGGGGGACAGGGCAGGAAAAACTGTTTTTT | CASGGTGQEKLFF
TRBD2 | NA | TRBJ2-1 | TRBV10-1 | TGCGCCAGCAGCAGACTAGCCGGGCATGAGCAGTTCTTC | CASSRLAGHEQFF
TRBD2 | NA | TRBJ2-7 | TRBV6-5 | TGTGCCAGCAGTCCCGGGGGGGCCAACGAGCAGTACTTC | CASSPGGANEQYF
TRBD2 | NA | TRBJ2-5 | TRBV5-8 | TGTGCCGCGGACGAGGGGACGGGACTAGCGGCCCAAGAGACCCAGTACTTC | CAADEGTGLAAQETQYF
NA | NA | TRBJ1-2 | TRBV18 | TGTGCCAGCTCACTAACCCCAGGAGGCGATGGCTACACCTTC | CASSLTPGGDGYTF
NA | NA | TRBJ1-1 | TRBV6-5 | TGTGGGACTAAAGGGTCGACGGGGAACACTGAAGCTTTCTTT | CGTKGSTGNTEAFF
NA | NA | TRBJ1-1 | TRBV6-5 | TGTGCCAGCAAAATCCAGTCCATGAACACTGAAGCTTTCTTT | CASKIQSMNTEAFF
TRBD2 | NA | TRBJ2-5 | TRBV2 | TGTGCCAGCATCCGGACTAGCGGACCACAAGAGACCCAGTACTTC | CASIRTSGPQETQYF
NA | NA | TRBJ2-2 | TRBV6-5 | TGTGCCAGCACCTTACAGGGCTCGAACACCGGGGAGCTGTTTTTT | CASTLQGSNTGELFF
NA | NA | TRBJ2-7 | TRBV2 | TGTGCCAGCAGTCCTACCTACGAGCAGTACTTC | CASSPTYEQYF
TRBD1 | NA | TRBJ1-2 | TRBV27 | TGTGCCAGCAGTCAAGACAGGGGGCCGGGAATTCTAGGCTACACCTTC | CASSQDRGPGILGYTF
TRBD1 | NA | TRBJ1-2 | TRBV2 | TGTGCCAGCACTTCCACAGGGGGCTATGGCTACACCTTC | CASTSTGGYGYTF
NA | once | TRBJ2-5 | TRBV5-4 | TGTGCCAGCAGCTTGGGCGGGGTATTCCGGGAGACCCAGTACTTC | CASSLGGVFRETQYF
NA | NA | TRBJ1-5 | TRBV30 | TGTGCCTGGAGTCCCACTAATCAGCCCCAGCATTTT | CAWSPTNQPQHF
NA | NA | TRBJ1-4 | TRBV7-9 | TGTGCCAGCAGCTTAGCAGGGGCGCACACAACTAATGAAAAACTGTTTTTT | CASSLAGAHTTNEKLFF
TRBD1 | few | TRBJ1-3 | TRBV4-1 | TGCGCCAGCAGCCGGGGACAGGGAGCTGGAAACACCATATATTTT | CASSRGQGAGNTIYF
TRBD1 | NA | TRBJ2-3 | TRBV15 | TGTGCCACCAGCAGAGATGGGGACAGGGGGCCCGCCCCGGATACGCAGTATTTT | CATSRDGDRGPAPDTQYF
NA | NA | TRBJ1-2 | TRBV9 | TGTGCCAGCAAGGGGATGGGAGGACCCGCTAACTATGGCTACACCTTC | CASKGMGGPANYGYTF
NA | NA | TRBJ2-5 | TRBV5-8 | TGTGCCAGCAGCTTTTTGAGCGAGACCCAGTACTTC | CASSFLSETQYF
NA | NA | TRBJ1-2 | TRBV5-6 | TGTGCCAGCAGCTGGACAGCACCCGGCGGTGGCTACACCTTC | CASSWTAPGGGYTF
TRBD1 | NA | TRBJ2-5 | TRBV9 | TGTGCCAGCAGCTCCCCATGGGGACAGCGCCTGGAGACCCAGTACTTC | CASSSPWGQRLETQYF
TRBD1 | NA | TRBJ1-5 | TRBV10-3 | TGTGCCATCAGTGAGGGGGGACAGAAGAATCAGCCCCAGCATTTT | CAISEGGQKNQPQHF
TRBD1 | NA | TRBJ1-1 | TRBV30 | TGTGCCTGGAGTACTGGAGGGGGCGACACTGAAGCTTTCTTT | CAWSTGGGDTEAFF